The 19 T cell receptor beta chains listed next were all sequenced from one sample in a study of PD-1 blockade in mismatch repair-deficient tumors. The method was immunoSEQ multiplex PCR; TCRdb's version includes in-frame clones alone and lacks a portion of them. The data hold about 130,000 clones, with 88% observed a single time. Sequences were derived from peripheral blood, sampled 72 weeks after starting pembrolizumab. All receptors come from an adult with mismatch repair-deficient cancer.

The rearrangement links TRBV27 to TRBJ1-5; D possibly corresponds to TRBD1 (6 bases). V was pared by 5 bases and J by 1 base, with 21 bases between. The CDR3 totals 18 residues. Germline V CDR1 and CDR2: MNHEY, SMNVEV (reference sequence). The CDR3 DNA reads TGTGCCAGCAGTCCAATCAGGGGTGGGGGAGGAAGCAATCAGCCCCAGCATTTT. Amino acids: CASSPIRGGGGSNQPQHF.

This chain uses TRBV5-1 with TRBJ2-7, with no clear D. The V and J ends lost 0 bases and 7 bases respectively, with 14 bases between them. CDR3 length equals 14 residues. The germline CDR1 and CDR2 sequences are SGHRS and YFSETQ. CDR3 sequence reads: CASSLEGRPSEQYF. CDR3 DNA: TGCGCCAGCAGCTTGGAGGGTCGGCCTTCTGAGCAGTACTTC.

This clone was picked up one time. The DNA of the CDR3 is TGTGCCAGCGGAAGTGCAGGACAGGGGGGAGGCTACACCTTC. Residues: CASGSAGQGGGYTF. The chain recombines TRBV6-5 with TRBJ1-2; 10 positions agree with TRBD1. The V gene end was trimmed by 8 bases and the J gene end by 8 bases; junction bases not matched to a gene: 11. This CDR3 has 14 residues. Germline-derived CDR1 and CDR2 are MNHEY and SVGAGI.

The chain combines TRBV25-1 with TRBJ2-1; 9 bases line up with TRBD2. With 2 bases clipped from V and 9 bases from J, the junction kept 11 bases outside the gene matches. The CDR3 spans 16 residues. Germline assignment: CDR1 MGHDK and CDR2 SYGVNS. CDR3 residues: CASSEKSGRPLGEQFF. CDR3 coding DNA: TGTGCCAGCAGTGAAAAAAGCGGGAGGCCTTTAGGTGAGCAGTTCTTC. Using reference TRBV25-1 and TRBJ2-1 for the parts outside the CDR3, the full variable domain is EADIYQTPRYLVIGTGKKITLECSQTMGHDKMYWYQQDPGMELHLIHYSYGVNSTEKGDLSSESTVSRIRTEHFPLTLESARPSHTSQYLCASSEKSGRPLGEQFFGPGTRLTVL.

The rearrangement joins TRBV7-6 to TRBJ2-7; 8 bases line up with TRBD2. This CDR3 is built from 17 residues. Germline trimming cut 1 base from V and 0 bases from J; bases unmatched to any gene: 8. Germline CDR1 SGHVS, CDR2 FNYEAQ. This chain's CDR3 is CASSLGMHGTSSYEQYF. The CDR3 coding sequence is TGTGCCAGCAGCTTAGGGATGCACGGGACTAGCTCCTACGAGCAGTACTTC.

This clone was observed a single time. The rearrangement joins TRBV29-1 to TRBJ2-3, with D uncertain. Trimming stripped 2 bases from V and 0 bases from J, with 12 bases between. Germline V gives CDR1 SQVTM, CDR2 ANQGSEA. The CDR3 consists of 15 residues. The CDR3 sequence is CSVEMLTASTDTQYF. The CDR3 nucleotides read TGCAGCGTTGAAATGTTAACAGCTAGCACAGATACGCAGTATTTT.

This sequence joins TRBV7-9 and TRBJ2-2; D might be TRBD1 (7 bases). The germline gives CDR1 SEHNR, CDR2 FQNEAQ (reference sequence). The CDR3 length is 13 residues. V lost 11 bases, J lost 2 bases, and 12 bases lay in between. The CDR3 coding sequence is TGTGCCGGGGGGACAGAAAACACCGGGGAGCTGTTTTTT. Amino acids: CAGGTENTGELFF.

CDR3 loop: CASSARRDTSFYEQYF. DNA for the CDR3: TGTGCCAGCAGCGCACGCCGGGACACCTCTTTCTACGAGCAGTACTTC. The chain has TRBV11-3 and TRBJ2-7, with D perhaps matching TRBD1 (6 bases). CDR3 length: 16 amino acids. V shed 5 bases and J shed 3 bases, with 20 bases lying between them. The V gene's germline CDR1 is SGHNT and CDR2 YENEEA.

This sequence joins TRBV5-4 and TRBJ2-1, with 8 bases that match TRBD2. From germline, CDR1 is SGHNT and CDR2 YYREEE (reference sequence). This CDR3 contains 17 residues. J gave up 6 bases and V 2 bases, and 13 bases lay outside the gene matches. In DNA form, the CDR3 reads TGTGCCAGCAGCTTTCTCGGGGCGGGAGGAATCCGCAATGAGCAGTTCTTC. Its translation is CASSFLGAGGIRNEQFF.

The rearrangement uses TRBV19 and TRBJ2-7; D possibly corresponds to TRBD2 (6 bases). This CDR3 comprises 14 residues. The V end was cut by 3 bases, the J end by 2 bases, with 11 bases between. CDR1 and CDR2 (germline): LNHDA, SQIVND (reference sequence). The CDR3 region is CASSISGPAYEQYF. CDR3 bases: TGTGCCAGTAGTATTAGCGGACCGGCCTACGAGCAGTACTTC.

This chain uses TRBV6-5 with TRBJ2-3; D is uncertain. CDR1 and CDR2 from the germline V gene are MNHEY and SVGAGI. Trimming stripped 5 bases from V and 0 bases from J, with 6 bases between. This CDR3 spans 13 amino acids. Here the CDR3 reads CASSKRSTDTQYF. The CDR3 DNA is TGTGCCAGCAGTAAAAGAAGCACAGATACGCAGTATTTT.

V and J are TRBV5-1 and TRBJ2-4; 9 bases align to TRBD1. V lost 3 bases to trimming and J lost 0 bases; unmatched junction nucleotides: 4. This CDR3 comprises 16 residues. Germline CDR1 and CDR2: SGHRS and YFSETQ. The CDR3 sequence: CASSWGTGLAKNIQYF. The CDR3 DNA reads TGCGCCAGCAGCTGGGGGACAGGGCTAGCCAAAAACATTCAGTACTTC. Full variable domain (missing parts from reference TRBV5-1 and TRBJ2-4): KAGVTQTPRYLIKTRGQQVTLSCSPISGHRSVSWYQQTPGQGLQFLFEYFSETQRNKGNFPGRFSGRQFSNSRSEMNVSTLELGDSALYLCASSWGTGLAKNIQYFGAGTRLSVL.

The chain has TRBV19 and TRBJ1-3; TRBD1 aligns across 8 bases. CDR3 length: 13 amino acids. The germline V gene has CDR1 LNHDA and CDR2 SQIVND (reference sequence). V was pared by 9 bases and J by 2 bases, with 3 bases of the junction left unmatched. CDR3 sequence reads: CARLQGAGNTIYF. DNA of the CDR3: TGTGCCAGACTACAGGGGGCTGGAAACACCATATATTTT.

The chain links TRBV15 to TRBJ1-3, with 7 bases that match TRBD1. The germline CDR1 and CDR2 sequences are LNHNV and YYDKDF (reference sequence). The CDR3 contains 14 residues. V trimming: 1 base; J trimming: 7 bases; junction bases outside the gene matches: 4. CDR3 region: CATSRGQGGNTIYF. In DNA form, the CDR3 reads TGTGCCACCAGCAGAGGACAGGGCGGTAACACCATATATTTT.

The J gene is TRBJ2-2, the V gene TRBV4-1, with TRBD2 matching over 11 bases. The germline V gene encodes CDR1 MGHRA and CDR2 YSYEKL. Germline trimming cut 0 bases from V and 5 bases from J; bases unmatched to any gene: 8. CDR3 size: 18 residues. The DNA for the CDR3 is TGCGCCAGCAGCCAAGATCCGGGAGGGACTAGCGGAACCGGGGAGCTGTTTTTT. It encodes CASSQDPGGTSGTGELFF.

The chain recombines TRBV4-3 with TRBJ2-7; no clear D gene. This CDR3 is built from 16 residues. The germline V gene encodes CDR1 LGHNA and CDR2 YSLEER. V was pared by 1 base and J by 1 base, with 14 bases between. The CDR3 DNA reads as TGCGCCAGCAGCCAAGCGAGAGAGGTTCCGTCCTACGAGCAGTACTTC. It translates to CASSQAREVPSYEQYF.

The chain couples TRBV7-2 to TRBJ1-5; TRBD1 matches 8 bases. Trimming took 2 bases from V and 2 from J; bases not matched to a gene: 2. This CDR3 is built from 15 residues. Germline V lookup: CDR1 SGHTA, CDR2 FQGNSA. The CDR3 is CASSLQGAGNQPQHF. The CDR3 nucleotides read TGTGCCAGCAGCTTACAGGGGGCTGGCAATCAGCCCCAGCATTTT. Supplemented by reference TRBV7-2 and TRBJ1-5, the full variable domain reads GAGVSQSPSNKVTEKGKDVELRCDPISGHTALYWYRQSLGQGLEFLIYFQGNSAPDKSGLPSDRFSAERTGGSVSTLTIQRTQQEDSAVYLCASSLQGAGNQPQHFGDGTRLSIL.

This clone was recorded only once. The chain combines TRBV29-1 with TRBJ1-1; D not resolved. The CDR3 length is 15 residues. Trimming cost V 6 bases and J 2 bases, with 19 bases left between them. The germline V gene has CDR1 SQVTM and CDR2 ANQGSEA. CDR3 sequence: CSVSRTDEINTEAFF. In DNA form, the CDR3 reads TGCAGCGTCTCTAGGACGGACGAAATTAACACTGAAGCTTTCTTT.

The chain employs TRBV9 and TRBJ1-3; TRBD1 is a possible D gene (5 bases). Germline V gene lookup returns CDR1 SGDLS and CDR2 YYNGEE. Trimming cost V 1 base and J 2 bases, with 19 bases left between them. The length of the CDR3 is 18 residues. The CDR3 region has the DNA TGTGCCAGCAGCGTATTGCCGTCGAGCAGGGTCGCTGGAAACACCATATATTTT. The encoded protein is CASSVLPSSRVAGNTIYF.